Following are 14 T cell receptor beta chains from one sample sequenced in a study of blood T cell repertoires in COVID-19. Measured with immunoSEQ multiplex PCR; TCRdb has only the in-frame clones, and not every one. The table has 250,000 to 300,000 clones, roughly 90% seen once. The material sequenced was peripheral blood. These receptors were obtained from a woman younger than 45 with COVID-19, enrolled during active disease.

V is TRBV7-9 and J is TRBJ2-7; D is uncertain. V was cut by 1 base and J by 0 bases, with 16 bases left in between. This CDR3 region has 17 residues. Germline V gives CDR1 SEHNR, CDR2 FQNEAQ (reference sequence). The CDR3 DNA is TGTGCCAGCAGCTTAGATTCTCAGGATGAATACTCCTACGAGCAGTACTTC. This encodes CASSLDSQDEYSYEQYF.

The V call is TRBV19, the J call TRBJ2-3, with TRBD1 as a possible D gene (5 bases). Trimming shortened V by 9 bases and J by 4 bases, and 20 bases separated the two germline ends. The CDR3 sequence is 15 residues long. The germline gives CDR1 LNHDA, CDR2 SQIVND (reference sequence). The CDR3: CASRWGREGADTQYF. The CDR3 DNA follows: TGTGCCAGCCGGTGGGGCAGGGAAGGGGCAGATACGCAGTATTTT.

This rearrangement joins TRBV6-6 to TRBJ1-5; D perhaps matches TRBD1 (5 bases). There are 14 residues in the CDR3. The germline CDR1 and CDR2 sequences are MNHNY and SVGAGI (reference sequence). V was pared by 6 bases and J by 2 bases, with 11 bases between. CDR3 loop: CASRPWGGNQPQHF. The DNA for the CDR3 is TGTGCCAGCAGACCCTGGGGGGGCAATCAGCCCCAGCATTTT.

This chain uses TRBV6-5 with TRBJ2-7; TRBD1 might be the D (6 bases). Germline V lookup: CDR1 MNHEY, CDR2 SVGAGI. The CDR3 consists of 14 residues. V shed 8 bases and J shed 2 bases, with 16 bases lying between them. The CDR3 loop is CASSKGHIAYEQYF. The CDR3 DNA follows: TGTGCCAGCTCAAAGGGACACATCGCCTACGAGCAGTACTTC.

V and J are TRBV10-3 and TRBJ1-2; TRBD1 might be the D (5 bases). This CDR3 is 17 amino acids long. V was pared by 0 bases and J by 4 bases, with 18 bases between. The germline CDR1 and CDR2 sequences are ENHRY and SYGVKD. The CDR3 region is CAISESTGGRRGYGYTF. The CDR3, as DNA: TGTGCCATCAGTGAGTCGACCGGAGGGCGGAGGGGCTATGGCTACACCTTC.

The chain's CDR3 is CASSLTGGRIEQYF. CDR3 nucleotides: TGTGCCAGCAGCCTGACAGGGGGCCGTATCGAGCAGTACTTC. This sequence joins TRBV5-6 and TRBJ2-7; 10 nucleotides line up with TRBD1. V lost 4 bases and J lost 6; bases outside the gene matches: 7. The CDR3 contains 14 residues. CDR1 SGHDT and CDR2 YYEEEE come from the germline V gene.

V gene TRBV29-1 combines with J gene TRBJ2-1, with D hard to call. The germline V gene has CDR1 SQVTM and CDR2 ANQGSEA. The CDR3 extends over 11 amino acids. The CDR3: CSTRLPNEQFF. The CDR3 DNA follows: TGCAGTACGAGGCTACCCAATGAGCAGTTCTTC.

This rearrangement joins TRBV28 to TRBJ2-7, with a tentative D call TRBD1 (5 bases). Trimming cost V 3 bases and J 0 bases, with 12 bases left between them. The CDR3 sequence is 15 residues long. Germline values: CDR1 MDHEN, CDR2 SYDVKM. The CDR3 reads CASSFLQASSYEQYF. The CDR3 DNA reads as TGTGCCAGCAGTTTTTTACAGGCGAGCTCCTACGAGCAGTACTTC.

In DNA form, the CDR3 reads TGTGCCAGCAGCGCCCGAGGACAGCTGAACACCGGGGAGCTGTTTTTT. Its translation is CASSARGQLNTGELFF. This chain uses TRBV9 with TRBJ2-2, with D tentatively TRBD1 (6 bases). With 3 bases removed from V and 1 base from J, the gap between germline ends came to 13 bases. This CDR3 is built from 16 residues. The germline CDR1 and CDR2 sequences are SGDLS and YYNGEE.

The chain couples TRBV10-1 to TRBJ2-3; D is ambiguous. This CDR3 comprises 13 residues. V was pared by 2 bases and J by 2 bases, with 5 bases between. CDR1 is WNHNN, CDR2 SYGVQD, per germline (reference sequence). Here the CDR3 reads CASSEDNTDTQYF. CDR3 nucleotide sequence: TGCGCCAGCAGTGAGGACAACACAGATACGCAGTATTTT.

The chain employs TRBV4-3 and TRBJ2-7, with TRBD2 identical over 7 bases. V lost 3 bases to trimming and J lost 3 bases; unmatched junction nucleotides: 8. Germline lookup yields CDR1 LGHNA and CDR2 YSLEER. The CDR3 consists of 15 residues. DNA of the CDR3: TGCGCCAGCAGCCAGGAACTAGCGTCCTTCTACGAGCAGTACTTC. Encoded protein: CASSQELASFYEQYF.

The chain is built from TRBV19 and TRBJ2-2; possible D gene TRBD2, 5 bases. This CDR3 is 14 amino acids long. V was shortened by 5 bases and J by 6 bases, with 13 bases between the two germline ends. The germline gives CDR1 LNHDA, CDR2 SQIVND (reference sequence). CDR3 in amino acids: CASSPTRGAGELFF. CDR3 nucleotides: TGTGCCAGTAGTCCTACTAGAGGCGCCGGGGAGCTGTTTTTT. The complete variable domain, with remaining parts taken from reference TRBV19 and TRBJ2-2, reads DGGITQSPKYLFRKEGQNVTLSCEQNLNHDAMYWYRQDPGQGLRLIYYSQIVNDFQKGDIAEGYSVSREKKESFPLTVTSAQKNPTAFYLCASSPTRGAGELFFGEGSRLTVL.

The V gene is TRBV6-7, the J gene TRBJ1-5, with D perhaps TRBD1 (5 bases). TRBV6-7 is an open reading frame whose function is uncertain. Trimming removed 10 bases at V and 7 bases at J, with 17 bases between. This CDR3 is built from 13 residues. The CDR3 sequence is CAIRRGDGQPQHF. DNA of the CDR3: TGTGCCATTCGCCGGGGGGACGGGCAGCCCCAGCATTTT.

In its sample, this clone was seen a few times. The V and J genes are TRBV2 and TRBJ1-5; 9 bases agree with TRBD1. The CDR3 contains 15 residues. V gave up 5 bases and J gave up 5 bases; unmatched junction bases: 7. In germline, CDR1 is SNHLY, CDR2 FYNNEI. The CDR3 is CASSKPGQGHQPQHF. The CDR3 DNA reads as TGTGCCAGCAGTAAACCGGGACAGGGTCATCAGCCCCAGCATTTT.